This is a list of T cell receptor beta chains from one sample in a study of T cell responses to AZD1222 COVID-19 vaccine. Assay: immunoSEQ multiplex PCR; the TCRdb copy retains only in-frame clones and omits some. The data hold roughly 180,000 clones, with about 91% observed a single time. Sample: peripheral blood, taken on day 0 of AZD1222 vaccination. The receptors come from an adult in good health. CDR3s include the opening cysteine and the closing phenylalanine or tryptophan. The D gene is left open where the match is weak. Rows may omit the clone size; those that give it use once, few, many or a size class.

j_call | clone_size | v_call | d_call | cdr3_nt | cdr3_aa
TRBJ1-6 | . | TRBV3-1/TRBV3-2 | . | TGTGCCAGCGGGGACCCTAATTCACCCCTCCACTTT | CASGDPNSPLHF
TRBJ2-7 | few | TRBV30 | . | TGTGCCTGGAGGCGTAGCTCCTACGAGCAGTACTTC | CAWRRSSYEQYF
TRBJ2-5 | . | TRBV7-9 | . | TGTGCCAGCAGCCACTTTCTGGACCAAGAGACCCAGTACTTC | CASSHFLDQETQYF
TRBJ2-7 | . | TRBV5-6 | . | TGTGCCAGCAGCTTGGGACTAGACCCCAACGAGCAGTACTTC | CASSLGLDPNEQYF
TRBJ1-5 | few | TRBV12-3/TRBV12-4 | . | TGTGCCAGCAGTGGGGGGACTCATCAGCCCCAGCATTTT | CASSGGTHQPQHF
TRBJ1-3 | . | TRBV5-5 | . | TGTGCCAGCAGCCCCGGTCTGGGAGGGTCGCGTGGAAACACCATATATTTT | CASSPGLGGSRGNTIYF
TRBJ1-6 | . | TRBV30 | . | TGTGCCTGGAGTGTAGGGGGTAGCTATAATTCGCCCCTCCACTTT | CAWSVGGSYNSPLHF
TRBJ2-3 | . | TRBV30 | TRBD1 | TGTGCCTGGAAGAGGGGGCTAGAAAGGATAGATACGCAGTATTTT | CAWKRGLERIDTQYF
TRBJ1-4 | . | TRBV3-1/TRBV3-2 | . | TGTGCCAGCAGCCCAAACACTACAGGGTTGACTAATGAAAAACTGTTTTTT | CASSPNTTGLTNEKLFF
TRBJ2-2 | . | TRBV4-3 | . | TGCGCCAGCAGCCAAGCGCGGGACTGGACCGGGGAGCTGTTTTTT | CASSQARDWTGELFF
TRBJ1-2 | . | TRBV10-3 | . | TGTGCCATCAGCGAAGACACAGTTTCCAATGGCTACACCTTC | CAISEDTVSNGYTF
TRBJ2-7 | once | TRBV6-5 | TRBD1 | TGTGCCAGCAGTTACTCGGGCAGGGGGTACGAGCAGTACTTC | CASSYSGRGYEQYF
TRBJ1-1 | . | TRBV10-1 | TRBD1 | TGCGCCAGCAGTGAAGTTACAGGGGCCCCCGTGAGTGAAGCTTTCTTT | CASSEVTGAPVSEAFF
TRBJ1-1 | . | TRBV30 | . | TGTGCCTGGAGTCCAACCCGCATCACTGAAGCTTTCTTT | CAWSPTRITEAFF
TRBJ1-2 | . | TRBV6-1 | TRBD1 | TGTGCCAGCAGTGAGATGGGGACAGGTTTTGGCTACACCTTC | CASSEMGTGFGYTF
TRBJ2-2 | . | TRBV29-1 | . | TGCAGCGTTGTCCAGGGTTTCGCCGGGGAGCTGTTTTTT | CSVVQGFAGELFF
TRBJ1-2 | . | TRBV4-1 | . | TGCGCCAGCAGCCAGGGACCCGACAGCGAGAGCTATAACTATGGCTACACCTTC | CASSQGPDSESYNYGYTF
TRBJ2-1 | . | TRBV28 | . | TGTGCCAGCCATCCCCAGGGGGGCTTATCGAAGGTTAAGCAGTTCTTC | CASHPQGGLSKVKQFF
TRBJ1-6 | . | TRBV11-2 | . | TGTGCCAGCACCCCACCCTCCCCCTTGAATTCACCCCTCCACTTT | CASTPPSPLNSPLHF
TRBJ2-3 | . | TRBV9 | TRBD2 | TGTGCCAGCAGCGTGGGACTAGCAGCAGATACGCAGTATTTT | CASSVGLAADTQYF
TRBJ1-1 | . | TRBV2 | . | TGTGCCAGCAAAGGGCTCGTGAACACTGAAGCTTTCTTT | CASKGLVNTEAFF
TRBJ1-4 | . | TRBV7-8 | TRBD1 | TGTGCCAGCAGCAAGGACAGGAGAAATGAAAAACTGTTTTTT | CASSKDRRNEKLFF
TRBJ1-1 | . | TRBV6-5 | . | TGTGCCAGCAGTTACTCGAGGGGGGCGGTGAACACTGAAGCTTTCTTT | CASSYSRGAVNTEAFF
TRBJ1-2 | . | TRBV18 | . | TGTGCCAGCTCACCGGTGGAAACGACAGGCGGAGGCTACACCTTC | CASSPVETTGGGYTF
TRBJ2-1 | . | TRBV2 | TRBD1 | TGTGCCAGCAGTGAACAGGGACAGAATGAGCAGTTCTTC | CASSEQGQNEQFF
TRBJ2-7 | . | TRBV5-6 | . | TGTGCCAGCAGCTTGGGAGGCGGCTCCTACGAGCAGTACTTC | CASSLGGGSYEQYF
TRBJ2-3 | . | TRBV10-1 | . | TGCGCCAGCAGCAGAAACCCAGGGGCAGATACGCAGTATTTT | CASSRNPGADTQYF
TRBJ1-1 | few | TRBV28 | TRBD1 | TGTGCCAGCAGTTTCCAGGGAGTAAGGACAGGGGGGTCAGAAGCTTTCTTT | CASSFQGVRTGGSEAFF
TRBJ1-1 | . | TRBV10-1 | . | TGCGCCAGCAGTGATTCAAGGAAGAACACTGAAGCTTTCTTT | CASSDSRKNTEAFF
TRBJ2-3 | once | TRBV6-1 | . | TGTGCCAGCAGTGACAGCACAGATACGCAGTATTTT | CASSDSTDTQYF
TRBJ1-5 | . | TRBV6-5 | . | TGTGCCAGCACCCCGGCCCCCGGTCAGCCCCAGCATTTT | CASTPAPGQPQHF
TRBJ2-7 | . | TRBV9 | . | TGTGCCAGCAGCGTAGCCAGGGATACAGGCTACGAGCAGTACTTC | CASSVARDTGYEQYF
TRBJ2-1 | . | TRBV5-1 | . | TGCGCCAGCAGCTTGTGGCGGGCTTGGGATGAGCAGTTCTTC | CASSLWRAWDEQFF
TRBJ1-1 | . | TRBV10-3 | . | TGTGCCATCAGTGAGTCGGTCGGCGTTTTCTTT | CAISESVGVFF
TRBJ2-3 | . | TRBV18 | TRBD1 | TGTGCCAGCTCACCGGGACAGTCCGGGACAGATACGCAGTATTTT | CASSPGQSGTDTQYF
TRBJ2-5 | . | TRBV6-5 | . | TGTGCCACCCGGTGGGAGACCCAGTACTTC | CATRWETQYF
TRBJ1-1 | . | TRBV3-1/TRBV3-2 | . | TGTGCCAGCAGCCCGGGACTGGGGAACACTGAAGCTTTCTTT | CASSPGLGNTEAFF
TRBJ2-3 | once | TRBV10-1 | TRBD1 | TGCGCCAGCAGTCCGGACAGGGGTAGGACAGATACGCAGTATTTT | CASSPDRGRTDTQYF
TRBJ2-7 | . | TRBV5-1 | . | TGCGCCAGCAGCTTGGTCGCTAAGGGATCCCACGAGCAGTACTTC | CASSLVAKGSHEQYF
TRBJ1-1 | . | TRBV28 | . | TGTGCCAGCAGTCAGGCAGGGATGAACACTGAAGCTTTCTTT | CASSQAGMNTEAFF
TRBJ1-4 | . | TRBV6-1 | TRBD1 | TGTGCCAGCAGTGAACGGGACAGAATTTCTAATGAAAAACTGTTTTTT | CASSERDRISNEKLFF
TRBJ2-2 | . | TRBV5-1 | . | TGCGCCAGCAGCTCTTACGGAGACAGGAACACCGGGGAGCTGTTTTTT | CASSSYGDRNTGELFF
TRBJ1-5 | few | TRBV28 | . | TGTGCCAGCAGTGCAGGACTTGGACTTGGCTCGACGTTCGATCAGCCCCAGCATTTT | CASSAGLGLGSTFDQPQHF
TRBJ1-5 | . | TRBV10-1 | . | TGCGCCAGCAGTGAAAAGAAGCAGGGATCGCGGAAGCCCCAGCATTTT | CASSEKKQGSRKPQHF
TRBJ2-1 | . | TRBV5-4 | . | TGTGCCAGCAGCTTGGATGCGAAGGATGAGCAGTTCTTC | CASSLDAKDEQFF
TRBJ2-1 | . | TRBV19 | TRBD2 | TGTGCCAGTAGTATTAGCGGGGGGAGGGGCAATGAGCAGTTCTTC | CASSISGGRGNEQFF
TRBJ1-2 | . | TRBV6-5 | . | TGTGCCAGCGCTTACTCGGGGGCGCTAATTGGCTACACCTTC | CASAYSGALIGYTF
TRBJ1-3 | . | TRBV5-4 | . | TGTGCCAGCAGCTTGCGTAGTGCCAGAAGTCTTGGAAACACCATATATTTT | CASSLRSARSLGNTIYF
TRBJ2-2 | once | TRBV7-3 | . | TGTGCCAGCAGCTTAAGAGATGACACCGGGGAGCTGTTTTTT | CASSLRDDTGELFF